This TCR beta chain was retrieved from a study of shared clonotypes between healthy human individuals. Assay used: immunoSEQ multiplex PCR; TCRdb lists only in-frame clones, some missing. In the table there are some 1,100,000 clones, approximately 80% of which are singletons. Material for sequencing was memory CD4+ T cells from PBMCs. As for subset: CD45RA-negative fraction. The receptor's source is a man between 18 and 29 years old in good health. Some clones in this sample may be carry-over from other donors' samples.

CDR3 in DNA: TGTGCCAGCAGTTTTACCCGGCCGGACCTAGCGGGAGGGCCCTCGCCAGATACGCAGTATTTT. Its translation is CASSFTRPDLAGGPSPDTQYF. The chain couples TRBV28 to TRBJ2-3, with 12 bases matching TRBD2. The CDR3 runs 21 residues. Unmatched junction bases numbered 20, after V lost 3 bases and J lost 4 bases. In germline, CDR1 is MDHEN, CDR2 SYDVKM.